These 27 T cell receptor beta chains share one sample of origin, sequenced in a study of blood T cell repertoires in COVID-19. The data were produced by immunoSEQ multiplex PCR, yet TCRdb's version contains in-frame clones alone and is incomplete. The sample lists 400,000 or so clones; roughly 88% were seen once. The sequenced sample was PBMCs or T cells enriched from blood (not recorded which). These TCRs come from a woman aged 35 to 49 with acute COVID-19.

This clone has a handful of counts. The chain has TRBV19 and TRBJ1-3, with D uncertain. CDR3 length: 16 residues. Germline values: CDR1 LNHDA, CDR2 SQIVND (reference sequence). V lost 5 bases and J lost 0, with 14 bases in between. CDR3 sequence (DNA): TGTGCCAGTAGTCCCTCCGTGAGATACTCTGGAAACACCATATATTTT. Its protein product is CASSPSVRYSGNTIYF.

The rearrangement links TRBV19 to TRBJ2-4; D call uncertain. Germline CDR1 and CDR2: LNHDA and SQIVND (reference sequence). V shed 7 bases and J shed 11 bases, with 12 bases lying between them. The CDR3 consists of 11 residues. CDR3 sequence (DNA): TGTGCCAGTAAAGACGGAGAGCTTCAGTACTTC. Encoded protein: CASKDGELQYF. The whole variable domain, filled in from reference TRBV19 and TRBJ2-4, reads DGGITQSPKYLFRKEGQNVTLSCEQNLNHDAMYWYRQDPGQGLRLIYYSQIVNDFQKGDIAEGYSVSREKKESFPLTVTSAQKNPTAFYLCASKDGELQYFGAGTRLSVL.

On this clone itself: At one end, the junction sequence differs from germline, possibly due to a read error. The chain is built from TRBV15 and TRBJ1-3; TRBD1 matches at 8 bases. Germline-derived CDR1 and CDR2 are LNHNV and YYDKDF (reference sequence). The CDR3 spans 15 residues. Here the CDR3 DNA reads TGTGCCACCAGGAGAGTGACAGGGGCTGGAAACACCATATATTTT. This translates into CATRRVTGAGNTIYF.

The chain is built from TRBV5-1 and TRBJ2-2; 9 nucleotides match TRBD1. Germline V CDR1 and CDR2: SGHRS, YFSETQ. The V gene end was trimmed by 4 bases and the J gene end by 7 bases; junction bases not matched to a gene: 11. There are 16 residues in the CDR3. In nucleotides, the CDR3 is TGCGCCAGCAGCACTCGGACAGGGGTCTTGGACGGGGAGCTGTTTTTT. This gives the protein CASSTRTGVLDGELFF.

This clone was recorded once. CDR3 protein: CSGGKDRGYSPLHF. The CDR3 region has the DNA TGCAGCGGGGGGAAGGACAGGGGGTACTCACCCCTCCACTTT. The chain links TRBV29-1 to TRBJ1-6; 10 bases fit TRBD1. The V gene end was trimmed by 7 bases and the J gene end by 10 bases; junction bases not matched to a gene: 10. Looked up from germline, CDR1 is SQVTM and CDR2 is ANQGSEA. This CDR3 has 14 amino acids.

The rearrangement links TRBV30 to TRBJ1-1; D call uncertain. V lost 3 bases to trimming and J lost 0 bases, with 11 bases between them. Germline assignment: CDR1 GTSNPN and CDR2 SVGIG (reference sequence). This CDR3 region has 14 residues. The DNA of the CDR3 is TGTGCCTGGAGACTGGGCCTTTTGAACACTGAAGCTTTCTTT. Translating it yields CAWRLGLLNTEAFF.

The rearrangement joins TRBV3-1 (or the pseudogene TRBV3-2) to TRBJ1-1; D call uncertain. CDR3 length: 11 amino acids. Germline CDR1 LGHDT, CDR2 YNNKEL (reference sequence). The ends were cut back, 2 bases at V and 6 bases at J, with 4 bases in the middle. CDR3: CASSQTAEAFF. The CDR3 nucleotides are TGTGCCAGCAGCCAAACTGCTGAAGCTTTCTTT.

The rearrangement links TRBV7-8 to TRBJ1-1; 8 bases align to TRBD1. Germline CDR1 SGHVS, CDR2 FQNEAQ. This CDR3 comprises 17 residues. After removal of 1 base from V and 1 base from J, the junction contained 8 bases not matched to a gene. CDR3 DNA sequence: TGTGCCAGCAGCTTAGAAGAGGGACAGGTCGGGAACACTGAAGCTTTCTTT. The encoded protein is CASSLEEGQVGNTEAFF.

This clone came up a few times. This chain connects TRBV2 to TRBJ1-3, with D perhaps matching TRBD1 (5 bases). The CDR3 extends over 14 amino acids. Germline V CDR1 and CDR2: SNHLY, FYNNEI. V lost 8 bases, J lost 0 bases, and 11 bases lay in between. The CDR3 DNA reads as TGTGCCAGCGTTCCGACAGTCTCTGGAAACACCATATATTTT. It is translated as CASVPTVSGNTIYF.

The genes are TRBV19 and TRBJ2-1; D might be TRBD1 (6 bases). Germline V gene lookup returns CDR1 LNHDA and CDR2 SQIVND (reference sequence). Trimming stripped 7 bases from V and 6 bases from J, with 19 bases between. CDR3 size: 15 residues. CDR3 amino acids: CASMRNRVGSNEQFF. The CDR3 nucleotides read TGTGCCAGTATGCGGAACAGGGTTGGGTCCAATGAGCAGTTCTTC.

The CDR3 region is CASSEEAGNQPQHF. In DNA form, the CDR3 reads TGTGCCAGCAGTGAAGAAGCGGGCAATCAGCCCCAGCATTTT. This chain connects TRBV2 to TRBJ1-5, with unresolved D. The V and J ends lost 1 base and 2 bases respectively, with 6 bases between them. Germline V gives CDR1 SNHLY, CDR2 FYNNEI. The CDR3 sequence is 14 residues long.

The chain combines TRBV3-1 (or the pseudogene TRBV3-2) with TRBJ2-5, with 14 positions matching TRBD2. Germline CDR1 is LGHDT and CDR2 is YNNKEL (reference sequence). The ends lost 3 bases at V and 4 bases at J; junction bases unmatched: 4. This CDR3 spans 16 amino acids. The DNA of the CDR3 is TGTGCCAGCAGCCATTTGACTAGCGGGGGGGGAGAGACCCAGTACTTC. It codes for CASSHLTSGGGETQYF.

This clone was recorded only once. CDR3: CASSSAGTGGNTEAFF. The CDR3 DNA reads TGCGCCAGCAGCTCGGCCGGGACAGGGGGAAACACTGAAGCTTTCTTT. V is TRBV5-1 and J is TRBJ1-1; 11 bases fit TRBD1. V gave up 3 bases and J gave up 2 bases; unmatched junction bases: 6. Germline V lookup: CDR1 SGHRS, CDR2 YFSETQ. The CDR3 loop spans 16 amino acids.

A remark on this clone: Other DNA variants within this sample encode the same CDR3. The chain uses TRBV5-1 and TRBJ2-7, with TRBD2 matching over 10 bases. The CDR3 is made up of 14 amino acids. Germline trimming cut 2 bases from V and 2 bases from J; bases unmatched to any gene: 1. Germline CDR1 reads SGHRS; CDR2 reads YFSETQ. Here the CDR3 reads CASSLAGGTYEQYF. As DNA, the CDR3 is TGCGCCAGCAGCTTAGCGGGGGGGACCTACGAGCAGTACTTC.

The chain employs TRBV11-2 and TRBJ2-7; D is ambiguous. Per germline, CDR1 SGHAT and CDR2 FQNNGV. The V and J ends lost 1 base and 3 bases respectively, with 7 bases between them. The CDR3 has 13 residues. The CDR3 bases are TGTGCCAGCAGCTTAGGTTCCTACTACGAGCAGTACTTC. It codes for CASSLGSYYEQYF.

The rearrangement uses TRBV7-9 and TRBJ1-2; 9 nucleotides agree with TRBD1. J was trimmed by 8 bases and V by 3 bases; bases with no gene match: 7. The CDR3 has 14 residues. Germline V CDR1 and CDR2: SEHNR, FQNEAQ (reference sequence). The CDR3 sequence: CASSFPGQGRGYTF. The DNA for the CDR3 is TGTGCCAGCAGCTTTCCGGGACAGGGAAGGGGCTACACCTTC.

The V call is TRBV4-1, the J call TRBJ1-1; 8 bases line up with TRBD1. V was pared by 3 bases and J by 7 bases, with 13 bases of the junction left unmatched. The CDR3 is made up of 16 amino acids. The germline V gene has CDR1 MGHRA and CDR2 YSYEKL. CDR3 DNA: TGCGCCAGCAGCCAGAGCCTCGTCAGGGGGCCGAATGAAGCTTTCTTT. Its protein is CASSQSLVRGPNEAFF.

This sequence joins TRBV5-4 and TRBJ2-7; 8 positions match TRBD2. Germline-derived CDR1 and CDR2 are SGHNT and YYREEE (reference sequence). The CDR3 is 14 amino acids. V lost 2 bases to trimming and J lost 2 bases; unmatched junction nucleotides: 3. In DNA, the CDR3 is TGTGCCAGCAGCTTCGGGGGGGCAACCTACGAGCAGTACTTC. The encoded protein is CASSFGGATYEQYF.

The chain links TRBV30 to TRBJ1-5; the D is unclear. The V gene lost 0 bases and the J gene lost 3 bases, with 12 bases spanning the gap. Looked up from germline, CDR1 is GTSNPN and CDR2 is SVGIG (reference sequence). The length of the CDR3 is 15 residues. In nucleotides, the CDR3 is TGTGCCTGGAGTGTACCGGGGAGCCTCAATCAGCCCCAGCATTTT. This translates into CAWSVPGSLNQPQHF.

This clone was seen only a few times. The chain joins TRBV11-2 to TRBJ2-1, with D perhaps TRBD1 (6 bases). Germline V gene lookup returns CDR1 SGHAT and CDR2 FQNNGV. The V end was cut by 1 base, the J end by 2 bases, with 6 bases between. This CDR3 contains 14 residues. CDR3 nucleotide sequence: TGTGCCAGCAGCTTAGGGGACACCTACAATGAGCAGTTCTTC. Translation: CASSLGDTYNEQFF.

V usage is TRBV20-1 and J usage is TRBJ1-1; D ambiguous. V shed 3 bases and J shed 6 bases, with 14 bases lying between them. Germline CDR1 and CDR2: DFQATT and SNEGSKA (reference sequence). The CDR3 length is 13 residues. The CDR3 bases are TGCAGTGCTAGTCCCCCCGGGAGTCCTGAAGCTTTCTTT. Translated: CSASPPGSPEAFF.

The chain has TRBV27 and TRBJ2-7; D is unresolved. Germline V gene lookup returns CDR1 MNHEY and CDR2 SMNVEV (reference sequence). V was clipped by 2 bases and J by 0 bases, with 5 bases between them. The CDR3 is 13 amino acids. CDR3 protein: CASSLGPSYEQYF. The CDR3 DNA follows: TGTGCCAGCAGTTTAGGGCCCTCCTACGAGCAGTACTTC.

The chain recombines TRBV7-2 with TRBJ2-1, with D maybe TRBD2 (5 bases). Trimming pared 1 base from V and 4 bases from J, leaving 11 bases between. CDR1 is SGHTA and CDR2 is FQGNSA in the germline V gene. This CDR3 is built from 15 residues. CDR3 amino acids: CASSLEGEGYNEQFF. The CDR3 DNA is TGTGCCAGCAGCTTAGAGGGTGAGGGTTACAATGAGCAGTTCTTC.

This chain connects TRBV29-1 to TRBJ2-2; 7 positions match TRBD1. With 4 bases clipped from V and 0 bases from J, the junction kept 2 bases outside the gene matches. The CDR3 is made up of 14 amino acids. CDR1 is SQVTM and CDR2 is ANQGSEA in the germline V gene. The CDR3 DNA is TGCAGCGTTGGAGGACAGGCGAACACCGGGGAGCTGTTTTTT. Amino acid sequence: CSVGGQANTGELFF.

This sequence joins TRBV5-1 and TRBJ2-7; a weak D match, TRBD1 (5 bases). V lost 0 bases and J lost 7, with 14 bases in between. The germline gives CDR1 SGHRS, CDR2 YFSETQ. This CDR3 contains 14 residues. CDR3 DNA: TGCGCCAGCAGCTTGGGGGGCGGAAACGGAGAGCAGTACTTC. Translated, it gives CASSLGGGNGEQYF.

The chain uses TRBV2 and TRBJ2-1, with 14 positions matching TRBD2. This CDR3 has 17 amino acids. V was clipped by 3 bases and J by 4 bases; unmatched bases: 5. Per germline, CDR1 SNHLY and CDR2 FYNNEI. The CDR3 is CASSDWGLAGVYNEQFF. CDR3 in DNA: TGTGCCAGCAGTGACTGGGGACTAGCGGGAGTTTACAATGAGCAGTTCTTC.

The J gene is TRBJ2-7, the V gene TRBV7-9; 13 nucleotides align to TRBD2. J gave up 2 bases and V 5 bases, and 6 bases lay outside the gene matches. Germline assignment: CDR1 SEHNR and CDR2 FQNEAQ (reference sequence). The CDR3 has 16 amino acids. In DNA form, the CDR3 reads TGTGCCAGCAGCATAAGGGGACTAGCGGGGCCCTACGAGCAGTACTTC. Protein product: CASSIRGLAGPYEQYF.